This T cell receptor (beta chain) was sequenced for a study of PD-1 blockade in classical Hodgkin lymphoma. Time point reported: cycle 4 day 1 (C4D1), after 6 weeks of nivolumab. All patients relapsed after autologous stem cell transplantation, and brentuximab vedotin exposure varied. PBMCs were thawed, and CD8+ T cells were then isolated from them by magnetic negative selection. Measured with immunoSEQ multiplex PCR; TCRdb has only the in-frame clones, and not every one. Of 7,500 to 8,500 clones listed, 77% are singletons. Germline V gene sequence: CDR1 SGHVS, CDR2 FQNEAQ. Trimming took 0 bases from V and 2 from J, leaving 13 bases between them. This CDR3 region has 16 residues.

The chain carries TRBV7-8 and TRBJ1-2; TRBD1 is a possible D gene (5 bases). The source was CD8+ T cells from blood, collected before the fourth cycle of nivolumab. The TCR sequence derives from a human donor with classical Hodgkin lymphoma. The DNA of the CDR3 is TGTGCCAGCAGCTTAGCGGGGGGAAGAACGAACTATGGCTACACCTTC. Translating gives CASSLAGGRTNYGYTF. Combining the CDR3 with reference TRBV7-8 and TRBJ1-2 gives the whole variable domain GAGVSQSPRYKVAKRGQDVALRCDPISGHVSLFWYQQALGQGPEFLTYFQNEAQLDKSGLPSDRFFAERPEGSVSTLKIQRTQQEDSAVYLCASSLAGGRTNYGYTFGSGTRLTVV.